Following are 6 T cell receptor beta chains from one sample sequenced in a study of neurological immune-mediated disorders. In TCRdb, the 5' RACE reads were re-called with MiXCR into one record per CDR3 protein. The sample consists of roughly 31,000 distinct CDR3 sequences, 4% to 5.5% of them appearing once. Sequenced material: PBMCs. The receptors derive from a man between 18 and 35 years old in good health.

This clonotype was found many times. The chain couples TRBV6-2 or TRBV6-3 to TRBJ2-1; D ambiguous. This CDR3 is 16 amino acids long. V lost 2 bases, J lost 1 base, and 12 bases lay in between. Germline V gene data show CDR1 as MNHEY and CDR2 as SVGEGT. In DNA, the CDR3 is TGTGCCAGCAGTTACCCTCAGGATTTATCCTACAATGAGCAGTTCTTC. Translating gives CASSYPQDLSYNEQFF.

The sample holds many counts of this clonotype. The chain carries TRBV5-1 and TRBJ1-2; 7 bases agree with TRBD1. Germline V gene data show CDR1 as SGHRS and CDR2 as YFSETQ. The junction had 10 bases not matched to a gene; V was cut back by 4 bases and J by 7 bases. The CDR3 sequence is 14 residues long. As DNA, the CDR3 is TGCGCCAGCAGCCCGGGACAGCTGGGATTTGGCTACACCTTC. Translated, it gives CASSPGQLGFGYTF.

This clonotype was counted many times. V is TRBV5-6 and J is TRBJ1-1; D is perhaps TRBD1 (5 bases). The CDR3 sequence is 14 residues long. CDR1 is SGHDT, CDR2 YYEEEE, per germline. Trimming stripped 0 bases from V and 4 bases from J, with 10 bases between. This chain's CDR3 is CASSLGDRTTEAFF. CDR3 sequence (DNA): TGTGCCAGCAGCTTGGGTGACAGAACCACTGAAGCTTTCTTT. Complete variable domain (other parts from reference TRBV5-6 and TRBJ1-1): DAGVTQSPTHLIKTRGQQVTLRCSPKSGHDTVSWYQQALGQGPQFIFQYYEEEERQRGNFPDRFSGHQFPNYSSELNVNALLLGDSALYLCASSLGDRTTEAFFGQGTRLTVV.

This clonotype came up many times. This chain connects TRBV24-1 to TRBJ2-3, with TRBD1 matching 7 bases. V trimming: 4 bases; J trimming: 4 bases; junction bases outside the gene matches: 7. In germline, CDR1 is KGHDR, CDR2 SFDVKD. The CDR3 runs 15 residues. This CDR3 is CATSDMTGSPDTQYF. CDR3 DNA sequence: TGTGCCACCAGTGACATGACAGGGAGCCCAGATACGCAGTATTTT.

The chain joins TRBV29-1 to TRBJ2-2; D unclear. The V and J ends lost 5 bases and 3 bases respectively, with 13 bases between them. The CDR3 is 14 amino acids. Germline values: CDR1 SQVTM, CDR2 ANQGSEA. The CDR3 DNA reads TGCAGCGTTCGGAACCCCCCCGACACCGGGGAGCTGTTTTTT. Translating it yields CSVRNPPDTGELFF.

The table lists this clonotype with many counts. The rearrangement links TRBV7-9 to TRBJ2-7; D is unresolved. The germline gives CDR1 SEHNR, CDR2 FQNEAQ (reference sequence). Trimming removed 0 bases from V and 8 bases from J, with 14 bases in between. The CDR3 loop spans 14 amino acids. The CDR3 protein is CASSLAGDPTKQYF. The CDR3 nucleotides are TGTGCCAGCAGCTTAGCAGGAGATCCTACGAAGCAGTACTTC. Together with reference TRBV7-9 and TRBJ2-7, the CDR3 gives the full variable domain: DTGVSQNPRHKITKRGQNVTFRCDPISEHNRLYWYRQTLGQGPEFLTYFQNEAQLEKSRLLSDRFSAERPKGSFSTLEIQRTEQGDSAMYLCASSLAGDPTKQYFGPGTRLTVT.